The 10 T cell receptor beta chains below all came from one sample that was sequenced in a study of shared clonotypes between healthy human individuals. Data came from immunoSEQ multiplex PCR; TCRdb stores just in-frame clones and leaves some out. Of approximately 2.3 million clones in the sample, 85% to 95% were seen once. Input material: naive CD4+ T cells from PBMCs. Documented subset: CD45RA+ positively selected. The receptors derive from a man aged 18-30 years in good health. Some clones in this sample may be carry-over from other donors' samples.

The J gene is TRBJ2-7, the V gene TRBV19; D perhaps matches TRBD1 (6 bases). V dropped 7 bases and J dropped 2 bases, with 12 bases sitting between them. This CDR3 spans 13 amino acids. From germline, CDR1 is LNHDA and CDR2 SQIVND (reference sequence). CDR3 protein: CASNPGHPYEQYF. CDR3 coding DNA: TGTGCCAGTAACCCGGGACACCCCTACGAGCAGTACTTC.

CDR3 sequence: CASSESGANEKLFF. The DNA of the CDR3 is TGTGCCAGCAGTGAATCGGGGGCTAATGAAAAACTGTTTTTT. The chain has TRBV2 and TRBJ1-4, with D possibly matching TRBD1 (5 bases). Per the germline V gene, CDR1 is SNHLY and CDR2 is FYNNEI. This CDR3 has 14 amino acids. With 2 bases removed from V and 3 bases from J, the gap between germline ends came to 7 bases.

This clone has only one observation. V usage is TRBV6-5 and J usage is TRBJ2-7; 10 nucleotides align to TRBD1. The junction had 5 bases not matched to a gene; V was cut back by 2 bases and J by 4 bases. Germline V gives CDR1 MNHEY, CDR2 SVGAGI. The CDR3 consists of 15 residues. Here the CDR3 reads CASSYLDRGGYEQYF. CDR3 bases: TGTGCCAGCAGTTACCTGGACAGGGGGGGTTACGAGCAGTACTTC.

The gene calls are TRBV30 and TRBJ1-1; D is uncertain. Germline V gene sequence: CDR1 GTSNPN, CDR2 SVGIG (reference sequence). Trimming removed 2 bases at V and 1 base at J, with 8 bases between. The CDR3 runs 13 residues. In DNA form, the CDR3 reads TGTGCCTGGAGTCACCGGGCGAACACTGAAGCTTTCTTT. Residues: CAWSHRANTEAFF.

V and J are TRBV28 and TRBJ1-1, with D possibly being TRBD1 (6 bases). Germline lookup yields CDR1 MDHEN and CDR2 SYDVKM. The length of the CDR3 is 13 residues. V was clipped by 4 bases and J by 11 bases, with 17 bases between them. CDR3 bases: TGTGCCAGCAGTTCCCGGGACACCGGTGTGGCTTTCTTT. It yields the protein CASSSRDTGVAFF.

J is TRBJ2-7 and V is TRBV6-5; the D gene is possibly TRBD1 (5 bases). From germline, CDR1 is MNHEY and CDR2 SVGAGI. This CDR3 has 15 amino acids. V was shortened by 4 bases and J by 5 bases, with 18 bases between the two germline ends. The DNA for the CDR3 is TGTGCCAGCAGTTCCCGAACAGGTATTTTCGACGAGCAGTACTTC. Protein: CASSSRTGIFDEQYF.

With regard to this clone: Other DNA sequences in this specimen translate into the identical CDR3. The genes are TRBV5-1 and TRBJ2-7; D unresolved. CDR1 is SGHRS and CDR2 is YFSETQ in the germline V gene. V was pared by 0 bases and J by 0 bases, with 10 bases between. CDR3 length: 15 amino acids. The CDR3 coding sequence is TGCGCCAGCAGCTTGGGTGGCGGATCCTCCTACGAGCAGTACTTC. It yields the protein CASSLGGGSSYEQYF. Together with reference TRBV5-1 and TRBJ2-7, the CDR3 gives the full variable domain: KAGVTQTPRYLIKTRGQQVTLSCSPISGHRSVSWYQQTPGQGLQFLFEYFSETQRNKGNFPGRFSGRQFSNSRSEMNVSTLELGDSALYLCASSLGGGSSYEQYFGPGTRLTVT.

This clone appeared once. The rearrangement uses TRBV6-6 and TRBJ2-1; 11 positions agree with TRBD2. J lost 7 bases, V lost 2 bases, and 4 bases had no gene match. This CDR3 contains 15 residues. CDR1 and CDR2 (germline): MNHNY, SVGAGI (reference sequence). The CDR3 reads CASSYGTSGTNEQFF. For the CDR3, the DNA is TGTGCCAGCAGTTACGGGACTAGCGGAACTAATGAGCAGTTCTTC.

Turning to this clone: The same CDR3 also results from other DNA sequences found in this sample. The chain joins TRBV28 to TRBJ1-3, with D unresolved. Trimming removed 5 bases at V and 4 bases at J, with 3 bases between. This CDR3 region has 11 residues. CDR1 is MDHEN, CDR2 SYDVKM, per germline. The CDR3 region is CASSPGNTIYF. The CDR3 nucleotides read TGTGCCAGCAGTCCCGGAAACACCATATATTTT.

The V and J genes are TRBV7-9 and TRBJ1-1; maybe TRBD1 (5 bases). Germline lookup yields CDR1 SEHNR and CDR2 FQNEAQ (reference sequence). This CDR3 is 14 amino acids long. The V and J ends lost 1 base and 4 bases respectively, with 10 bases between them. The CDR3 DNA reads TGTGCCAGCAGCTTAGTTCAGGGACCCACTGAAGCTTTCTTT. Its protein product is CASSLVQGPTEAFF.